This note documents a single T cell receptor beta chain sequence. This record belongs to a study of blood T cell repertoires in COVID-19. Assay: immunoSEQ multiplex PCR; the TCRdb copy retains only in-frame clones and omits some. The sample lists about 210,000 clones; around 87% were seen once. This sequence originates from a man aged 25 to 45 in a cohort exposed to, infected with or recovered from COVID-19 (not recorded which). The source material was PBMCs or T cells enriched from blood (not recorded which).

Here the CDR3 DNA reads TGTGCCAGCAGCTTAGTCCCGGCTAGATCTTCCTACAATGAGCAGTTCTTC. Encoded protein: CASSLVPARSSYNEQFF. This chain links TRBV7-8 with TRBJ2-1; no clear D. The CDR3 consists of 17 residues. The germline V gene encodes CDR1 SGHVS and CDR2 FQNEAQ. The V end was cut by 1 base, the J end by 1 base, with 14 bases between.